This T cell receptor (beta chain) was retrieved from a study of early T cells in non-severe SARS-CoV-2 infection. Overall study: Sequenced material consisted of bulk RNA (from unsorted whole blood), and chains were unpaired.

In this sample, this clonotype turned up a few times. cDNA molecules, individually, were tagged with unique molecular identifiers. TCRdb fed the 5' RACE reads into MiXCR, producing one record per CDR3 protein. The data contain some 75,000 distinct CDR3 sequences, roughly an eighth of them singletons. V dropped 3 bases and J dropped 1 base, with 6 bases sitting between them. This CDR3 region has 13 residues. The sequence was obtained from an adult who was a healthcare worker with PCR-confirmed SARS-CoV-2 infection or an uninfected control (not recorded which). What was sequenced was whole blood. The chain has TRBV12-3 or TRBV12-4 and TRBJ1-1; D perhaps matches TRBD1 (5 bases). CDR3 protein: CASSFRGNTEAFF. CDR3 nucleotides: TGTGCCAGCAGTTTTAGGGGGAACACTGAAGCTTTCTTT.